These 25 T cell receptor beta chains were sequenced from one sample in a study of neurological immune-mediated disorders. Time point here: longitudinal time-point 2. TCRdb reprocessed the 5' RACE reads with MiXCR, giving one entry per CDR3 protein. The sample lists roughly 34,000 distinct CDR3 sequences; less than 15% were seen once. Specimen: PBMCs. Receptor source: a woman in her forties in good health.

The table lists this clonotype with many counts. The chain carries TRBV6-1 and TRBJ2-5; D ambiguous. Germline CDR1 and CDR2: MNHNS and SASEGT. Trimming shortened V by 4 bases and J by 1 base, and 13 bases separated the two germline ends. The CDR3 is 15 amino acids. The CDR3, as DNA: TGTGCCAGCAGTGGTCCCTCCCGGCTCCAAGAGACCCAGTACTTC. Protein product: CASSGPSRLQETQYF.

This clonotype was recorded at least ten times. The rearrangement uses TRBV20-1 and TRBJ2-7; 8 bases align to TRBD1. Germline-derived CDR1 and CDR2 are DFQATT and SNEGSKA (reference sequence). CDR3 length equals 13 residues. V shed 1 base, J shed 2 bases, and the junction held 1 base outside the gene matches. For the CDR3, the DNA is TGCAGTGCTAGAGGCAGGGGGCCCTACGAGCAGTACTTC. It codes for CSARGRGPYEQYF.

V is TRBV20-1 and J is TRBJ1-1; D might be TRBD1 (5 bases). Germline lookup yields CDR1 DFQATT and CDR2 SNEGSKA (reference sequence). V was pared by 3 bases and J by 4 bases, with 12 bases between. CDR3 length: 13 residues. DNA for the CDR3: TGCAGTGCTAGCTTCAGTGGGGGCACTGAAGCTTTCTTT. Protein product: CSASFSGGTEAFF.

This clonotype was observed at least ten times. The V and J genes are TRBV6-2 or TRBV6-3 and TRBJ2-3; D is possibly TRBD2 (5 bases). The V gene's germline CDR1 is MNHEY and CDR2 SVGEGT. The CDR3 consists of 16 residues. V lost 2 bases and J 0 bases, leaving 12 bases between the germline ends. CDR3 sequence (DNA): TGTGCCAGCAGTTACATCGGCAGGAGGAGCACAGATACGCAGTATTTT. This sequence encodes CASSYIGRRSTDTQYF.

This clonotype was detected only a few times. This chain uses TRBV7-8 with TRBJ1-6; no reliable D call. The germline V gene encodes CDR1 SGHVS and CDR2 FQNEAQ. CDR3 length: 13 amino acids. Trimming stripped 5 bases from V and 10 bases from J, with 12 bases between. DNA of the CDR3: TGTGCCAGCAGCCCGGACTTTTGGTCACCCCTCCACTTT. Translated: CASSPDFWSPLHF. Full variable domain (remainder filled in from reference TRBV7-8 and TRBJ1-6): GAGVSQSPRYKVAKRGQDVALRCDPISGHVSLFWYQQALGQGPEFLTYFQNEAQLDKSGLPSDRFFAERPEGSVSTLKIQRTQQEDSAVYLCASSPDFWSPLHFGNGTRLTVT.

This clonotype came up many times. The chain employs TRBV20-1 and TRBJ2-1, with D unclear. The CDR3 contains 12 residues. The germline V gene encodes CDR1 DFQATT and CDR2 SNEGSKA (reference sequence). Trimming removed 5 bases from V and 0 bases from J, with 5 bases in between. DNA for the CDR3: TGCAGTGCTTCCAGCTCCTACAATGAGCAGTTCTTC. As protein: CSASSSYNEQFF.

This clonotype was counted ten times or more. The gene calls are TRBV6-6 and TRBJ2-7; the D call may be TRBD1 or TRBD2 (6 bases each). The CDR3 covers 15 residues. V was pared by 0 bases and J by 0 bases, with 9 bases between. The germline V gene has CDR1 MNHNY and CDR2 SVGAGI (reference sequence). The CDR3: CASSYSEGGSYEQYF. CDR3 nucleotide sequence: TGTGCCAGCAGTTACTCGGAGGGGGGCTCCTACGAGCAGTACTTC.

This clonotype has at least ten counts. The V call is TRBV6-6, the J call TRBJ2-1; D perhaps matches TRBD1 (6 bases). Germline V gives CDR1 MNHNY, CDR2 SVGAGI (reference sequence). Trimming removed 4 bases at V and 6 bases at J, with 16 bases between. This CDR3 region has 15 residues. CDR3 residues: CASSSQQDRGNEQFF. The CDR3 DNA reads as TGTGCCAGCAGTTCGCAACAGGACAGAGGCAATGAGCAGTTCTTC.

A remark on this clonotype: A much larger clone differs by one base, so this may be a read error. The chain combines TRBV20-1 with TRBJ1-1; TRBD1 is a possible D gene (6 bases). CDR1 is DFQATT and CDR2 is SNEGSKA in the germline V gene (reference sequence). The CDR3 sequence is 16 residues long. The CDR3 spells CSASPILRTGGTDAFF. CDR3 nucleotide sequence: TGCAGTGCTAGTCCTATCCTCCGGACCGGGGGCACTGACGCTTTCTTT.

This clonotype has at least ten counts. CDR3 loop: CSAEGTVRNEQFF. The CDR3 nucleotides are TGCAGTGCAGAAGGGACAGTGAGGAATGAGCAGTTCTTC. The chain employs TRBV20-1 and TRBJ2-1; 7 bases fit TRBD1. The CDR3 sequence is 13 residues long. V lost 6 bases, J lost 7 bases, and 9 bases stayed unmatched. Germline CDR1 DFQATT, CDR2 SNEGSKA (reference sequence).

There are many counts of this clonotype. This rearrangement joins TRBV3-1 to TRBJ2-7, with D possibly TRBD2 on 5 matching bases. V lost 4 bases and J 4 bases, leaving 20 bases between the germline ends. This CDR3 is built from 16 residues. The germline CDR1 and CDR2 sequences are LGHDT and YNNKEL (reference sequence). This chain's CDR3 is CASSLAAGSLPYEQYF. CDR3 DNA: TGTGCCAGCAGCCTCGCGGCGGGCTCCCTCCCGTACGAGCAGTACTTC.

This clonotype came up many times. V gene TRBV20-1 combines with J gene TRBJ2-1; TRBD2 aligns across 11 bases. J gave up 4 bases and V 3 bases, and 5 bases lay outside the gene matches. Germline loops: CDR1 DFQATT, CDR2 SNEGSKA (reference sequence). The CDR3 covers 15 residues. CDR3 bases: TGCAGTGCTAGTCCTAGCGGGGGGCTATACAATGAGCAGTTCTTC. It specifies CSASPSGGLYNEQFF.

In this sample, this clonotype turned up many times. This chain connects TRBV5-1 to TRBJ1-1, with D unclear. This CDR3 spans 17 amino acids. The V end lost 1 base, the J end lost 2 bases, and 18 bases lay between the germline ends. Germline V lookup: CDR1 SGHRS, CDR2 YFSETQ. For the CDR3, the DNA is TGCGCCAGCAGCTTGAGTGCGGGGTTACTATCTAACACTGAAGCTTTCTTT. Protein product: CASSLSAGLLSNTEAFF.

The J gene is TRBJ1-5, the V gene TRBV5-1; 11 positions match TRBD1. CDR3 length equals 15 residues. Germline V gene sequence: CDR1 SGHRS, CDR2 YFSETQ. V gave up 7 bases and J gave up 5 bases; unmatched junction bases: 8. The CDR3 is CASDLGTGGHQPQHF. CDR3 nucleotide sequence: TGCGCCAGCGACTTAGGGACAGGGGGGCATCAGCCCCAGCATTTT. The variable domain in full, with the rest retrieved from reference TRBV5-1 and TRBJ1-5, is KAGVTQTPRYLIKTRGQQVTLSCSPISGHRSVSWYQQTPGQGLQFLFEYFSETQRNKGNFPGRFSGRQFSNSRSEMNVSTLELGDSALYLCASDLGTGGHQPQHFGDGTRLSIL.

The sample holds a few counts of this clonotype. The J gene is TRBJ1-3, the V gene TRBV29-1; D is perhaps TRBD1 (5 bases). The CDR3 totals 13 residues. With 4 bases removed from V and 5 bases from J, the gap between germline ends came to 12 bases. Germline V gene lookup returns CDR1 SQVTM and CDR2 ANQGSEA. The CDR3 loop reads CSVGDPYRNTIYF. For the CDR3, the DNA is TGCAGCGTTGGGGACCCCTACCGAAACACCATATATTTT.

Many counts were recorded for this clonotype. The DNA for the CDR3 is TGTGCCAGCAGCGTAGGGCTAGCCGACAATGAGCAGTTCTTC. Protein product: CASSVGLADNEQFF. The genes are TRBV9 and TRBJ2-1; D possibly corresponds to TRBD2 (5 bases). Deletions cut 0 bases from V and 5 bases from J, with 9 bases between. CDR1 is SGDLS and CDR2 is YYNGEE in the germline V gene. CDR3 size: 14 residues.

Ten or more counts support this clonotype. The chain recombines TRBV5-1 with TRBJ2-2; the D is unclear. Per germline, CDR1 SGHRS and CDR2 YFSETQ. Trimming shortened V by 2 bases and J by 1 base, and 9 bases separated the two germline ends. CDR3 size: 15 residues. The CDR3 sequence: CASSFQNLNTGELFF. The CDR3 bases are TGCGCCAGCAGCTTTCAAAACTTGAACACCGGGGAGCTGTTTTTT.

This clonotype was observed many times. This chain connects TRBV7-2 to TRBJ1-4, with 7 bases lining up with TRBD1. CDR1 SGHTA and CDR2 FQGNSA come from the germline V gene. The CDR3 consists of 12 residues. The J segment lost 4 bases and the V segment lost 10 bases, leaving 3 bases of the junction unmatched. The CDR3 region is CATGQFNEKLFF. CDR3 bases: TGTGCCACGGGACAGTTTAATGAAAAACTGTTTTTT.

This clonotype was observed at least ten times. The CDR3 spells CASSTRNYGYTF. In DNA form, the CDR3 reads TGTGCCAGCAGCACTCGGAACTATGGCTACACCTTC. The chain recombines TRBV7-2 with TRBJ1-2, with D unresolved. The V gene's germline CDR1 is SGHTA and CDR2 FQGNSA. The length of the CDR3 is 12 residues. V lost 5 bases, J lost 2 bases, and 6 bases lay in between.

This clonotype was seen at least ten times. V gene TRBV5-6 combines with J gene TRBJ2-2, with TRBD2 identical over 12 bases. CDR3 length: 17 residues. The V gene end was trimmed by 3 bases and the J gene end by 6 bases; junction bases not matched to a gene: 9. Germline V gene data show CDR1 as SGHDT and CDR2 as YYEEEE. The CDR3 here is CASSSIQASGGAGELFF. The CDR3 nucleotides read TGTGCCAGCAGCTCCATCCAGGCTAGCGGGGGGGCCGGGGAGCTGTTTTTT.

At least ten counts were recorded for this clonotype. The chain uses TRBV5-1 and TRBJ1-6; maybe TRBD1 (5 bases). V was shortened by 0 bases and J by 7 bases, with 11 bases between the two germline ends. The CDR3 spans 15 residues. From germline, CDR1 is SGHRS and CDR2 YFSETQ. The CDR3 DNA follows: TGCGCCAGCAGCTTGGAGGAAGGGGTAAATTCACCCCTCCACTTT. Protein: CASSLEEGVNSPLHF.

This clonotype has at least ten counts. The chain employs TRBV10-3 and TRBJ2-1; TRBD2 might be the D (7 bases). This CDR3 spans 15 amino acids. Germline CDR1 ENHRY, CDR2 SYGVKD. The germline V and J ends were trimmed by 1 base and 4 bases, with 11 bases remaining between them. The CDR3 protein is CAISEWGGGYNEQFF. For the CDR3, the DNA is TGTGCCATCAGTGAGTGGGGAGGGGGTTACAATGAGCAGTTCTTC.

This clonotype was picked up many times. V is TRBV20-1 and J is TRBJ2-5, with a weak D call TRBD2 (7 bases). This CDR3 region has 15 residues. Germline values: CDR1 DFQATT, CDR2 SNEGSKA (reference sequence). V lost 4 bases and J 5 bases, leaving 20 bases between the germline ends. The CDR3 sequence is CSATVAGGGGETQYF. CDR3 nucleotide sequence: TGCAGTGCTACCGTAGCGGGCGGGGGCGGGGAGACCCAGTACTTC.

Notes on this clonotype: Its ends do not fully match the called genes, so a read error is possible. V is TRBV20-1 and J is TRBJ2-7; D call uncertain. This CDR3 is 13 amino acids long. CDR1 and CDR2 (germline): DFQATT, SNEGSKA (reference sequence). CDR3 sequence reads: CRARSTTTYEKYF. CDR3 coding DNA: TGCAGAGCTAGGTCGACAACCACCTACGAGAAGTACTTC.

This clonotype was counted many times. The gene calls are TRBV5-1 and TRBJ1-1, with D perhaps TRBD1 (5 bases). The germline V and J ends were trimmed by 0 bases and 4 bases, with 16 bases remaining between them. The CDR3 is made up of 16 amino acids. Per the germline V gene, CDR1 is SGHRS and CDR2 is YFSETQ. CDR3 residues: CASSLDQGALLTEAFF. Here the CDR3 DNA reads TGCGCCAGCAGCTTGGATCAGGGAGCCCTGCTCACTGAAGCTTTCTTT.